This T cell receptor beta chain was documented in a study of shared clonotypes between healthy human individuals. Assay: immunoSEQ multiplex PCR; the TCRdb copy retains only in-frame clones and omits some. The sample holds millions of clones, more than 90% seen once. V was pared by 1 base and J by 6 bases, with 10 bases between. CDR3 length: 13 residues. Germline-derived CDR1 and CDR2 are SEHNR and FQNEAQ (reference sequence). This clonotype originated in a young man in good health. The material sequenced was naive CD4+ T cells sorted from blood. The subset here: CD45RA+ positively selected. The V and J genes are TRBV7-9 and TRBJ2-7, with no clear D. The DNA of the CDR3 is TGTGCCAGCAGCTTAGGACTGCCTCGCGAGCAGTACTTC. This sequence encodes CASSLGLPREQYF. Full variable domain (remainder filled in from reference TRBV7-9 and TRBJ2-7): DTGVSQNPRHKITKRGQNVTFRCDPISEHNRLYWYRQTLGQGPEFLTYFQNEAQLEKSRLLSDRFSAERPKGSFSTLEIQRTEQGDSAMYLCASSLGLPREQYFGPGTRLTVT.